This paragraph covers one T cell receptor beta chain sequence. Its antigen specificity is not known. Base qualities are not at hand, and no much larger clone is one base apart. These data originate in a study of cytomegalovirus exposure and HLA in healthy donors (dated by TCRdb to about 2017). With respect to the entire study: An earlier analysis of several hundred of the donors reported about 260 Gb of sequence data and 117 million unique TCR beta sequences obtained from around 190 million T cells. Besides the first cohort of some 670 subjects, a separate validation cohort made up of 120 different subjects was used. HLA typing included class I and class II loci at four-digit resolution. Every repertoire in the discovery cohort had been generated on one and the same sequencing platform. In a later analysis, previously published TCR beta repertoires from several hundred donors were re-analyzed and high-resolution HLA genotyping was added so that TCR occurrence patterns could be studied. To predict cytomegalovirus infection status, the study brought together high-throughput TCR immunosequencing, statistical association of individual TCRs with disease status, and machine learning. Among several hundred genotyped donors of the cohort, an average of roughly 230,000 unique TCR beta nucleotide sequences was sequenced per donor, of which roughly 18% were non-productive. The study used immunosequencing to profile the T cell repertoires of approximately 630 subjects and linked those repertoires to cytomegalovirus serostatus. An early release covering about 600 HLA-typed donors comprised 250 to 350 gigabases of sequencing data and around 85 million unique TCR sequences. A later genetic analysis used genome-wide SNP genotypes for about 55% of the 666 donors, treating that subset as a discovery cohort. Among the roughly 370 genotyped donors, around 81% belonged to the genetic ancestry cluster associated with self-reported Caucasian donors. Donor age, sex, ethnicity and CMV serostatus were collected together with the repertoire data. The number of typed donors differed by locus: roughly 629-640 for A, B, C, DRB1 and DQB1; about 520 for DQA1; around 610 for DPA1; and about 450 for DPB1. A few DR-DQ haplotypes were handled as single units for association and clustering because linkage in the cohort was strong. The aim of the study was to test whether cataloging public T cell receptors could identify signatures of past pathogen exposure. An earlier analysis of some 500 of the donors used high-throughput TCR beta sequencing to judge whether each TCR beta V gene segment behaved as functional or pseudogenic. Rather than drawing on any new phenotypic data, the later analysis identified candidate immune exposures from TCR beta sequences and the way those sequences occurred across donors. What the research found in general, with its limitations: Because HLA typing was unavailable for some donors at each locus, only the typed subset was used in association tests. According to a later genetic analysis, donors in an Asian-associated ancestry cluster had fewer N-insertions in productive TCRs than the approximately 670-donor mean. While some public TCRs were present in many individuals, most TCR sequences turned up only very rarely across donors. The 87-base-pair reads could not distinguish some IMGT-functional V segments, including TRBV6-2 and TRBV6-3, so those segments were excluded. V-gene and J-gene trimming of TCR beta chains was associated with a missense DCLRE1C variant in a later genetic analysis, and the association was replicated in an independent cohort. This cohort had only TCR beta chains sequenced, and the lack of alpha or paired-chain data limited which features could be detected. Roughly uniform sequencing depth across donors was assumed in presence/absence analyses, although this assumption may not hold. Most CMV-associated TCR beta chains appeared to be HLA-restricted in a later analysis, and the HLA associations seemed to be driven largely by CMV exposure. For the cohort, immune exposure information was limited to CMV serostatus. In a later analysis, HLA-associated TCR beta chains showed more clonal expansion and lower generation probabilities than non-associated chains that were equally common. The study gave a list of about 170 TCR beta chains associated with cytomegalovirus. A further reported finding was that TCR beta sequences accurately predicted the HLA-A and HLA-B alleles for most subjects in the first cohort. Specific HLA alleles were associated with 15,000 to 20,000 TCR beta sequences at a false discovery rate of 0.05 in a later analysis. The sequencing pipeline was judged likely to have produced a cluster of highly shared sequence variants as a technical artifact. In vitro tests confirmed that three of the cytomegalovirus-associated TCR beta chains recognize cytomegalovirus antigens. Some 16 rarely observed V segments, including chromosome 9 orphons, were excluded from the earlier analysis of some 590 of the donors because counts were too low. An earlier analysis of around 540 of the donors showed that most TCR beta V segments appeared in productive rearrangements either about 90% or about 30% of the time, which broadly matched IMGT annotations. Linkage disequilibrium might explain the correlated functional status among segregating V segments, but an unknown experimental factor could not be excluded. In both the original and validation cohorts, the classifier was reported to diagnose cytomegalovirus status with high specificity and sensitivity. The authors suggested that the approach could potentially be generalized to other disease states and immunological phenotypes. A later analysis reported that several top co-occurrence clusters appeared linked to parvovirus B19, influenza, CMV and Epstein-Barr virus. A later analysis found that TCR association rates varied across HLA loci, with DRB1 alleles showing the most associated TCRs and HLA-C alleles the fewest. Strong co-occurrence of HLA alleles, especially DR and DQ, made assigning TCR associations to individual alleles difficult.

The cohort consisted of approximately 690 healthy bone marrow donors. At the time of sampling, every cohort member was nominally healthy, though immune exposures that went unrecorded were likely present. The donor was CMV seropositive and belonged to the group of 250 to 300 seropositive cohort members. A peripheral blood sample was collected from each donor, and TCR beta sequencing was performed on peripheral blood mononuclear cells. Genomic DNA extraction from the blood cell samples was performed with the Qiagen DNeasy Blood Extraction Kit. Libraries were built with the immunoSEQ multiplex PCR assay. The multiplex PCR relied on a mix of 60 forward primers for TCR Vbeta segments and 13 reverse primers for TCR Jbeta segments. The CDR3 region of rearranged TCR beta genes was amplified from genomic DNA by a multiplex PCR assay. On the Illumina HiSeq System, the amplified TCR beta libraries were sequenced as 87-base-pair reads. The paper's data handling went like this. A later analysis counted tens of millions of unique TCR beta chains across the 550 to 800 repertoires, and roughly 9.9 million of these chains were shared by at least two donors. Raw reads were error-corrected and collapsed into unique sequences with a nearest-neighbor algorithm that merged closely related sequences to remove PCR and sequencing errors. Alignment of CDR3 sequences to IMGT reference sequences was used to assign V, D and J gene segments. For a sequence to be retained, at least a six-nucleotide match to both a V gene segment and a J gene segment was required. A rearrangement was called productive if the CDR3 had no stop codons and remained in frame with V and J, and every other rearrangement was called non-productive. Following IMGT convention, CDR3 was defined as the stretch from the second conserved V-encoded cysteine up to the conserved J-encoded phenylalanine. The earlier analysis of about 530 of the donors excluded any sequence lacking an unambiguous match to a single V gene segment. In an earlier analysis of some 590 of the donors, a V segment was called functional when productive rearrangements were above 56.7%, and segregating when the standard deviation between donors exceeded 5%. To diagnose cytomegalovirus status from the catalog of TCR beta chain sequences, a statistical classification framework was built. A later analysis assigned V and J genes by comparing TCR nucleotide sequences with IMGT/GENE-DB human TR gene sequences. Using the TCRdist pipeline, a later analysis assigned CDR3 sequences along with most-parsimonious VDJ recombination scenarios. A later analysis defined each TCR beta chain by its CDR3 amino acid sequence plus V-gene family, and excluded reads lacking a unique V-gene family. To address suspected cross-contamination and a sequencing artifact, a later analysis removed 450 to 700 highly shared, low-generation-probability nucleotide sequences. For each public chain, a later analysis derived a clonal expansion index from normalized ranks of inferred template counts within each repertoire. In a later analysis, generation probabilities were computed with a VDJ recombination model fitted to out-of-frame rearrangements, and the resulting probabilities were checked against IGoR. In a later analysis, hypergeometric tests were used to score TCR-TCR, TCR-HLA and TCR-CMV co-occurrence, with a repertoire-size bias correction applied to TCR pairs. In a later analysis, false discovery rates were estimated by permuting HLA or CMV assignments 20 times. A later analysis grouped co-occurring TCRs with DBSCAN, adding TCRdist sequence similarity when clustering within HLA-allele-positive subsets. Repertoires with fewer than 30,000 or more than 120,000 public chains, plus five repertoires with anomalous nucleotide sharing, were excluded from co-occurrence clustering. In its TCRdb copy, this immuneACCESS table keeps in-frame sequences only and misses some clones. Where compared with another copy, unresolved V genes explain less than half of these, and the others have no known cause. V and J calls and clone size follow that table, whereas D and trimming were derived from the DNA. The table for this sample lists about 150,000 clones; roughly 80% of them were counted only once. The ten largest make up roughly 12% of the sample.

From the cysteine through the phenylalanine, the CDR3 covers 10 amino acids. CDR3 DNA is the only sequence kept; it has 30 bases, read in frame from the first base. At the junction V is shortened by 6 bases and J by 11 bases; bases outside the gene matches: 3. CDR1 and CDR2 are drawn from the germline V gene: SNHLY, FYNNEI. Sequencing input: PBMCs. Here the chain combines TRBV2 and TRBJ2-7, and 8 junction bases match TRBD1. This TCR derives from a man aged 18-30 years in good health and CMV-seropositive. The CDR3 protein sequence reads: CASRAGQEYF. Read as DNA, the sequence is TGTGCCAGCAGGGCGGGACAGGAGTACTTC.